These 26 T cell receptor beta chains originate from one sample sequenced in a study of blood T cell repertoires in COVID-19. The assay was immunoSEQ multiplex PCR, and TCRdb's table has in-frame clones only and misses some. The table records 200,000 to 250,000 clones, 89% of them present only once. The sample taken for sequencing was peripheral blood. The receptors shown here come from a man aged 55 to 70 who had recovered from COVID-19.

This chain links TRBV19 with TRBJ1-5; no firm D call. Per the germline V gene, CDR1 is LNHDA and CDR2 is SQIVND (reference sequence). This CDR3 has 13 residues. The V and J ends lost 0 bases and 8 bases respectively, with 8 bases between them. The DNA for the CDR3 is TGTGCCAGTAGTATAGAGGGGAGGAAGCCCCAGCATTTT. This translates into CASSIEGRKPQHF.

CDR3 coding DNA: TGTGCCACCAGAGCCACTAGCGGGAGTAGTTCCTACAATGAGCAGTTCTTC. It is translated as CATRATSGSSSYNEQFF. The chain has TRBV24-1 and TRBJ2-1; 11 nucleotides line up with TRBD2. With V trimmed by 7 bases and J by 1 base, 8 bases remained unmatched. Germline CDR1 reads KGHDR; CDR2 reads SFDVKD. The CDR3 is 17 residues long.

This sequence joins TRBV28 and TRBJ2-7; the D gene is possibly TRBD1 (6 bases). Trimming took 1 base from V and 4 from J, leaving 11 bases between them. CDR3 length: 14 amino acids. Germline lookup yields CDR1 MDHEN and CDR2 SYDVKM. The chain's CDR3 is CASSLSGVGYEQYF. The DNA for the CDR3 is TGTGCCAGCAGTTTATCAGGGGTTGGATACGAGCAGTACTTC.

DNA for the CDR3: TGCAGCGTTGAAAGGCAGGGGCCATTGAACACTGAAGCTTTCTTT. The encoded protein is CSVERQGPLNTEAFF. This sequence joins TRBV29-1 and TRBJ1-1; D may be TRBD1 (6 bases). With 2 bases removed from V and 0 bases from J, the gap between germline ends came to 13 bases. Looked up from germline, CDR1 is SQVTM and CDR2 is ANQGSEA. The CDR3 runs 15 residues. Together with reference TRBV29-1 and TRBJ1-1, the CDR3 gives the full variable domain: SAVISQKPSRDICQRGTSLTIQCQVDSQVTMMFWYRQQPGQSLTLIATANQGSEATYESGFVIDKFPISRPNLTFSTLTVSNMSPEDSSIYLCSVERQGPLNTEAFFGQGTRLTVV.

The chain employs TRBV24-1 and TRBJ2-1; D is unresolved. There are 13 residues in the CDR3. Trimming removed 3 bases at V and 4 bases at J, with 6 bases between. CDR1 is KGHDR, CDR2 SFDVKD, per germline. The CDR3 spells CATSDGSYNEQFF. The CDR3 DNA is TGTGCCACCAGTGATGGCTCGTACAATGAGCAGTTCTTC.

This clone was recorded many times. This chain links TRBV4-1 with TRBJ2-6; weak D call: TRBD2 (6 bases). Between the trimmed V and J ends, which lost 0 bases and 2 bases, there was a span of 11 bases. Germline V gives CDR1 MGHRA, CDR2 YSYEKL. The CDR3 has 17 amino acids. CDR3 protein: CASSQEWGVAGANVLTF. The CDR3 DNA sequence: TGCGCCAGCAGCCAAGAATGGGGGGTTGCTGGGGCCAACGTCCTGACTTTC.

The V gene is TRBV28, the J gene TRBJ1-1; no firm D call. Germline V gene sequence: CDR1 MDHEN, CDR2 SYDVKM. The CDR3 loop spans 13 amino acids. The V gene lost 2 bases and the J gene lost 5 bases, with 9 bases spanning the gap. Here the CDR3 DNA reads TGTGCCAGCAGTTTACGGGGAGGGACTGAAGCTTTCTTT. The encoded protein is CASSLRGGTEAFF. Supplemented by reference TRBV28 and TRBJ1-1, the full variable domain reads DVKVTQSSRYLVKRTGEKVFLECVQDMDHENMFWYRQDPGLGLRLIYFSYDVKMKEKGDIPEGYSVSREKKERFSLILESASTNQTSMYLCASSLRGGTEAFFGQGTRLTVV.

V gene TRBV7-3 combines with J gene TRBJ1-1, with TRBD1 matching over 7 bases. CDR1 and CDR2 (germline): SGHTA, FQGTGA. This CDR3 is built from 13 residues. Losses at the gene ends were 2 bases for V and 9 bases for J; bases not matched to a gene: 6. CDR3 protein: CASSLGTETQAFF. The CDR3 bases are TGTGCCAGCAGCTTAGGGACAGAAACTCAAGCTTTCTTT.

The chain combines TRBV19 with TRBJ2-7, with TRBD2 matching 7 bases. Germline CDR1 reads LNHDA; CDR2 reads SQIVND (reference sequence). With V trimmed by 9 bases and J by 0 bases, 14 bases remained unmatched. The CDR3 runs 16 residues. This chain's CDR3 is CASRPGGSGPSYEQYF. For the CDR3, the DNA is TGTGCCAGCCGCCCCGGCGGGAGCGGTCCCTCCTACGAGCAGTACTTC.

The gene calls are TRBV15 and TRBJ2-2; 8 positions match TRBD1. Germline CDR1 reads LNHNV; CDR2 reads YYDKDF (reference sequence). The V segment lost 4 bases and the J segment 7 bases; nucleotides outside the gene matches: 14. The CDR3 spans 17 residues. Written as DNA, the CDR3 is TGTGCCACCAGCAAGGGTGGGAGACAGGGGAGGAGCGGGGAGCTGTTTTTT. The encoded protein is CATSKGGRQGRSGELFF.

This chain uses TRBV19 with TRBJ1-3; D is ambiguous. Trimming took off 1 base at V and 2 bases at J, with 9 bases between the two ends. Germline V gene data show CDR1 as LNHDA and CDR2 as SQIVND (reference sequence). The CDR3 extends over 15 amino acids. The CDR3 loop is CASSIAGSAGNTIYF. For the CDR3, the DNA is TGTGCCAGTAGTATAGCAGGCTCGGCTGGAAACACCATATATTTT.

The rearrangement uses TRBV19 and TRBJ1-4; a possible D gene is TRBD1 (6 bases). Deletions cut 5 bases from V and 4 bases from J, with 11 bases between. The CDR3 loop spans 14 amino acids. The germline V gene encodes CDR1 LNHDA and CDR2 SQIVND (reference sequence). The CDR3 here is CASSQGQLNEKLFF. The CDR3 coding sequence is TGTGCCAGTAGTCAAGGACAGCTTAATGAAAAACTGTTTTTT.

The chain has TRBV11-2 and TRBJ2-1, with TRBD1 matching over 10 bases. J lost 10 bases, V lost 6 bases, and 12 bases had no gene match. The germline CDR1 and CDR2 sequences are SGHAT and FQNNGV. The CDR3 spans 15 residues. The CDR3 reads CASRTGTGVIGEQFF. CDR3 DNA sequence: TGTGCCAGCAGAACCGGGACAGGGGTGATCGGCGAGCAGTTCTTC.

The chain combines TRBV7-3 with TRBJ2-6, with 11 bases fitting TRBD2. The CDR3 runs to 19 residues. Germline V lookup: CDR1 SGHTA, CDR2 FQGTGA. After removal of 2 bases from V and 0 bases from J, the junction contained 6 bases not matched to a gene. CDR3 bases: TGTGCCAGCAGCTTACTAGCGGGGGGCTTGGGCTCTGGGGCCAACGTCCTGACTTTC. Encoded protein: CASSLLAGGLGSGANVLTF.

This chain connects TRBV7-9 to TRBJ2-7; 7 bases line up with TRBD2. Trimming took 4 bases from V and 0 from J; bases not matched to a gene: 9. The CDR3 covers 16 residues. Germline assignment: CDR1 SEHNR and CDR2 FQNEAQ (reference sequence). The CDR3 protein is CASSSWGTKSSYEQYF. The CDR3 DNA sequence: TGTGCCAGCAGCTCCTGGGGGACTAAAAGCTCCTACGAGCAGTACTTC.

This sequence joins TRBV7-2 and TRBJ2-7, with 7 bases that match TRBD1. This CDR3 spans 17 amino acids. Germline CDR1 SGHTA, CDR2 FQGNSA. J gave up 3 bases and V 4 bases, and 15 bases lay outside the gene matches. CDR3 in DNA: TGTGCCAGCAGCTACGTAACGGCCGGGACAGAGAGCTACGAGCAGTACTTC. This codes for CASSYVTAGTESYEQYF.

This chain links TRBV5-4 with TRBJ2-2; tentative D call: TRBD2 (6 bases). This CDR3 has 15 residues. Germline lookup yields CDR1 SGHNT and CDR2 YYREEE (reference sequence). The germline V and J ends were trimmed by 4 bases and 4 bases, with 14 bases remaining between them. The CDR3: CASSRAGPGTGELFF. CDR3 bases: TGTGCCAGCAGCAGAGCGGGTCCGGGCACCGGGGAGCTGTTTTTT.

This clone was counted a few times. This chain connects TRBV30 to TRBJ1-5; 7 bases are a match to TRBD1. Looked up from germline, CDR1 is GTSNPN and CDR2 is SVGIG (reference sequence). CDR3 length equals 13 residues. V shed 7 bases and J 9 bases; nucleotides not matched to a gene: 12. CDR3 residues: CAFTTGERLPQHF. The CDR3, as DNA: TGTGCCTTCACTACAGGGGAGAGGCTGCCCCAGCATTTT.

This clone has a single count. This chain joins TRBV3-1 (or the pseudogene TRBV3-2) and TRBJ2-3; 7 positions match TRBD2. CDR3 length: 16 amino acids. Germline V gene lookup returns CDR1 LGHDT and CDR2 YNNKEL (reference sequence). Unmatched junction bases numbered 13, after V lost 3 bases and J lost 7 bases. CDR3 coding DNA: TGTGCCAGCAGCCACTCCGGCGGTAGCGGGTTTTATACGCAGTATTTT. Protein: CASSHSGGSGFYTQYF.

The chain carries TRBV6-5 and TRBJ1-1; a possible D gene is TRBD1 (5 bases). The V end lost 6 bases, the J end lost 7 bases, and 12 bases lay between the germline ends. Looked up from germline, CDR1 is MNHEY and CDR2 is SVGAGI. This CDR3 is built from 12 residues. The CDR3 loop reads CASRTLGVEAFF. Written as DNA, the CDR3 is TGTGCCAGCAGAACCCTAGGGGTTGAAGCTTTCTTT.

V is TRBV18 and J is TRBJ2-7, with TRBD2 matching 9 bases. The V and J ends lost 2 bases and 0 bases, in that order; junction bases with no gene match: 5. The germline gives CDR1 KGHSH, CDR2 LQKENI. CDR3 length equals 16 residues. CDR3 sequence (DNA): TGTGCCAGCTCACCATTACCAGCGGGGGGCTCCTACGAGCAGTACTTC. This translates into CASSPLPAGGSYEQYF.

The chain combines TRBV7-9 with TRBJ1-2; D not resolved. The CDR3 totals 13 residues. Looked up from germline, CDR1 is SEHNR and CDR2 is FQNEAQ (reference sequence). V shed 3 bases and J shed 2 bases, with 7 bases lying between them. The CDR3 reads CASSLETNYGYTF. The CDR3 nucleotides read TGTGCCAGCAGCTTGGAGACCAACTATGGCTACACCTTC.

The V and J genes are TRBV10-2 and TRBJ1-4; 10 nucleotides align to TRBD1. Germline V gene lookup returns CDR1 WSHSY and CDR2 SAAADI. V shed 5 bases and J 3 bases; nucleotides not matched to a gene: 3. The CDR3 extends over 15 amino acids. The CDR3 loop is CASSTTGGSNEKLFF. The CDR3, as DNA: TGCGCCAGCAGTACGACAGGGGGCTCTAATGAAAAACTGTTTTTT.

J is TRBJ2-7 and V is TRBV5-1; 13 positions agree with TRBD2. Germline V gene lookup returns CDR1 SGHRS and CDR2 YFSETQ. V lost 0 bases to trimming and J lost 1 base; unmatched junction nucleotides: 10. CDR3 length equals 19 residues. The CDR3 spells CASSLDVGTSGALSYEQYF. CDR3 nucleotide sequence: TGCGCCAGCAGCTTGGACGTAGGGACTAGCGGGGCTCTGTCCTACGAGCAGTACTTC.

This clone was detected only a few times. The chain couples TRBV6-5 to TRBJ1-2; TRBD1 might be the D (5 bases). Germline values: CDR1 MNHEY, CDR2 SVGAGI. This CDR3 has 15 amino acids. Trimming shortened V by 2 bases and J by 0 bases, and 10 bases separated the two germline ends. CDR3 bases: TGTGCCAGCAGTTACGGGGCAGTAACTAACTATGGCTACACCTTC. Encoded protein: CASSYGAVTNYGYTF.

This sequence joins TRBV9 and TRBJ2-1; D is unclear. Germline V gene lookup returns CDR1 SGDLS and CDR2 YYNGEE. V was pared by 0 bases and J by 2 bases, with 9 bases between. The CDR3 runs 15 residues. The CDR3 is CASSVVSEPYNEQFF. The CDR3, as DNA: TGTGCCAGCAGCGTAGTCAGTGAACCCTACAATGAGCAGTTCTTC.